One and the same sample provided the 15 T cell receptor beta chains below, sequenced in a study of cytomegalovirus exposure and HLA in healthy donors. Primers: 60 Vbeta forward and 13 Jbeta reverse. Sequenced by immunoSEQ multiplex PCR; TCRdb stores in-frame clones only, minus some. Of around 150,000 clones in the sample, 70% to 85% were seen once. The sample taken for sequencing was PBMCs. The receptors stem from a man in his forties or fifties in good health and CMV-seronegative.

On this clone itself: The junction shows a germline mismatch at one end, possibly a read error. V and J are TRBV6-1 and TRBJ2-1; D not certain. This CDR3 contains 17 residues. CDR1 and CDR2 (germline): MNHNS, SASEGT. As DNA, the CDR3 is TGTGCCAGCAGTCAAGCTTTCTCTCCTTACTACTACAATGAGCAGTTCTTC. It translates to CASSQAFSPYYYNEQFF.

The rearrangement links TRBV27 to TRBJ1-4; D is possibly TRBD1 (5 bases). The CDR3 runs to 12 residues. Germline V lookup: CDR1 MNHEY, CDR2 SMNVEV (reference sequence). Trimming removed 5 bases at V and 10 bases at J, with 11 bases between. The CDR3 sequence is CASSPRVGKLFF. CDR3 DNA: TGTGCCAGCAGTCCCAGGGTGGGAAAACTGTTTTTT.

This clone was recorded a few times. The CDR3 bases are TGCGCCAGCAGTGAGGAGGCCTTTAATCAGCCCCAGCATTTT. Amino acids: CASSEEAFNQPQHF. J is TRBJ1-5 and V is TRBV10-2; D is undetermined. This CDR3 has 14 residues. Trimming took 2 bases from V and 4 from J, leaving 9 bases between them. The V gene's germline CDR1 is WSHSY and CDR2 SAAADI.

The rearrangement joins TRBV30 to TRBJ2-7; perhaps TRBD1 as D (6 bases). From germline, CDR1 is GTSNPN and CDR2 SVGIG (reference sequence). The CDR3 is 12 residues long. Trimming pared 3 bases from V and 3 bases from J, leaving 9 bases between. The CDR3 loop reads CAWRQGDYEQYF. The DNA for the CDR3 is TGTGCCTGGAGACAGGGAGACTACGAGCAGTACTTC.

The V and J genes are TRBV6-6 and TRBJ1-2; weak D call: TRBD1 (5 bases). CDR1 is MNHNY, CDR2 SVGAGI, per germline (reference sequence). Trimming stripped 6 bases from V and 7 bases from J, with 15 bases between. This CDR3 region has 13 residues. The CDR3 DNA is TGTGCCAGCAGGGAAGGGGAAGGCCCTGGCTACACCTTC. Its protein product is CASREGEGPGYTF.

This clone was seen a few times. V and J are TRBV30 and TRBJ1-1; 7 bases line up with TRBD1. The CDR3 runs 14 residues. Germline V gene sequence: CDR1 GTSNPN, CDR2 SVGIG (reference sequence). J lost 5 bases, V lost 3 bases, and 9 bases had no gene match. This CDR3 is CAWSSTGMGTEAFF. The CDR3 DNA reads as TGTGCCTGGAGCTCGACAGGGATGGGAACTGAAGCTTTCTTT.

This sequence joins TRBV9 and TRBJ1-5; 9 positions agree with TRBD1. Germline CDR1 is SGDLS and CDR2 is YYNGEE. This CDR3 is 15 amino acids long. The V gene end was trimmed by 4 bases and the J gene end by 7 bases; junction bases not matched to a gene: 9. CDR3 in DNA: TGTGCCAGCAGCTCAGGGGGGACAGGGCCGCAGCCCCAGCATTTT. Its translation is CASSSGGTGPQPQHF.

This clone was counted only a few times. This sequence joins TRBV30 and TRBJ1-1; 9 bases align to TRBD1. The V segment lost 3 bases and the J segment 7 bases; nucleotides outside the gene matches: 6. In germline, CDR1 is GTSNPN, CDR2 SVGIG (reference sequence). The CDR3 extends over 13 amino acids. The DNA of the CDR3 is TGTGCCTGGAGCCGTACAGGGGGCGGTGAAGCTTTCTTT. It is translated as CAWSRTGGGEAFF.

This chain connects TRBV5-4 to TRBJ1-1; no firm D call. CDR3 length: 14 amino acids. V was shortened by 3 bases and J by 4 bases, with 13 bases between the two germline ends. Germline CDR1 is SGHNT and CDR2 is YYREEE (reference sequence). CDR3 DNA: TGTGCCAGCAGCTCCGGGATAGGGAGCACTGAAGCTTTCTTT. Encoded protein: CASSSGIGSTEAFF.

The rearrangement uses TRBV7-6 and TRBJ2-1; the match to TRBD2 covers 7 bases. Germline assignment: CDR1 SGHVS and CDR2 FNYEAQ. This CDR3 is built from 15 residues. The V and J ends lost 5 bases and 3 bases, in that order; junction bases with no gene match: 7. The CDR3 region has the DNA TGTGCCAGCAGCGCCTATGGCGGGGGCTACAATGAGCAGTTCTTC. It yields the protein CASSAYGGGYNEQFF.

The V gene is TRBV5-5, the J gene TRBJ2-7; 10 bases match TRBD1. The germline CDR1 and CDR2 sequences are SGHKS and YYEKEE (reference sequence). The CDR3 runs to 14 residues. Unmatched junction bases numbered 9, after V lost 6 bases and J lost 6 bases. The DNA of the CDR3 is TGTGCCAGCACCCCCGGGACAGGGGTCGCCGAGCAGTACTTC. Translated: CASTPGTGVAEQYF. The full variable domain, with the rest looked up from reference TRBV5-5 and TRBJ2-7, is DAGVTQSPTHLIKTRGQQVTLRCSPISGHKSVSWYQQVLGQGPQFIFQYYEKEERGRGNFPDRFSARQFPNYSSELNVNALLLGDSALYLCASTPGTGVAEQYFGPGTRLTVT.

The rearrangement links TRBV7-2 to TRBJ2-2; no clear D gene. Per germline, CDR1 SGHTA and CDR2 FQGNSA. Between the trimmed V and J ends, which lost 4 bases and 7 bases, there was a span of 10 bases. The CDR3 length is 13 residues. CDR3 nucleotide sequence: TGTGCCAGCAGCTACTCTGAGATCGGGGAGCTGTTTTTT. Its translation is CASSYSEIGELFF.

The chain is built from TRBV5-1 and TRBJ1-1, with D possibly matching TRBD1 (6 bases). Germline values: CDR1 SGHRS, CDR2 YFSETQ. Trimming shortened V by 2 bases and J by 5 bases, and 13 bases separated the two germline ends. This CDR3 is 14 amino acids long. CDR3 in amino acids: CASSFSGANTEAFF. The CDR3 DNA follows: TGCGCCAGCAGCTTTTCAGGGGCAAATACTGAAGCTTTCTTT.

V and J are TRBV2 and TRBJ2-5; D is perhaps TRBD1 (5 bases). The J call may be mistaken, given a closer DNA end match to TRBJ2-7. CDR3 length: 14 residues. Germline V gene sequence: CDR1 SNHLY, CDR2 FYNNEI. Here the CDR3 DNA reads TGTGCCAGCAGTCTTACAGGATACTCCTACGAGCAGTACTTC. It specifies CASSLTGYSYEQYF.

CDR3 region: CASSLASGFVEAFF. In DNA, the CDR3 is TGCGCCAGCAGCTTGGCCTCGGGGTTCGTTGAAGCTTTCTTT. J is TRBJ1-1 and V is TRBV5-1; no reliable D call. The V end lost 0 bases, the J end lost 7 bases, and 13 bases lay between the germline ends. The CDR3 loop spans 14 amino acids. The germline gives CDR1 SGHRS, CDR2 YFSETQ.